The sequence of this TCR beta chain was determined in a study of human T cells and chemical hapten exposure. As for time point: pre-sensitization, week 0. As to treatment: therapeutic diphenylcyclopropenone sensitization with weekly scalp DPC. This clonotype was seen at least ten times. TCRdb analysed the RACE reads with MiXCR anew, one entry per CDR3 protein. The table includes around 300,000 distinct CDR3 sequences, about 5% detected once. This receptor was taken from a woman aged 18-29 years with alopecia areata. Some clones in this sample may be carry-over from other donors' samples. The sequences come from whole blood, collected in connection with sensitization to the hapten diphenylcyclopropenone (DPC).

The DNA of the CDR3 is TGTGCCAGCAGGGTACAGACAGGGTCAGATACGCAGTATTTT. Translation: CASRVQTGSDTQYF. J is TRBJ2-3 and V is TRBV6-1, with 7 bases matching TRBD1. The CDR3 spans 14 residues. V was clipped by 6 bases and J by 4 bases; unmatched bases: 7. Germline V gene data show CDR1 as MNHNS and CDR2 as SASEGT.